Below, 32 T cell receptor beta chains from the same sample are listed, as sequenced in a study of T cells in Graves' hyperthyroidism and ophthalmopathy. Amplified TCR beta CDR3 regions derived from RNA transcripts. The HTBI primer set was used in a first-round RT-PCR of the TCR CDR3. From the multiplex PCR reads, TCRdb called clonotypes with MiXCR, one entry per CDR3 protein. The table has 250,000 to 300,000 distinct CDR3 sequences, about an eighth seen once; the top ten hold more than 7.5%. The material sequenced was blood. These receptors all come from a woman aged 25 to 45 with Graves' hyperthyroidism that later progressed to Graves' ophthalmopathy.

The chain joins TRBV20-1 to TRBJ1-6; tentatively, D is TRBD1 (5 bases). Germline loops: CDR1 DFQATT, CDR2 SNEGSKA (reference sequence). This CDR3 is built from 15 residues. Trimming stripped 6 bases from V and 9 bases from J, with 21 bases between. Here the CDR3 DNA reads TGCAGTGCCCCAAAGACGGGGGTGGGGAGTTCACCCCTCCACTTT. Translated: CSAPKTGVGSSPLHF.

This clonotype was detected a few times. The V gene is TRBV4-1, the J gene TRBJ2-1, with D perhaps matching TRBD1 (6 bases). The CDR3 contains 15 residues. Germline V gene lookup returns CDR1 MGHRA and CDR2 YSYEKL. Trimming stripped 2 bases from V and 8 bases from J, with 16 bases between. CDR3 in amino acids: CASSQQDRVIDEQFF. CDR3 coding DNA: TGCGCCAGCAGCCAACAGGACAGAGTTATAGATGAGCAGTTCTTC.

At least ten counts were recorded for this clonotype. Written as DNA, the CDR3 is TGTGCCAGCAGTTGGGGACAGGGGTCTAACGAGCAGTACTTC. It translates to CASSWGQGSNEQYF. V gene TRBV27 combines with J gene TRBJ2-7, with 10 nucleotides matching TRBD1. Germline V gene sequence: CDR1 MNHEY, CDR2 SMNVEV (reference sequence). V was pared by 4 bases and J by 5 bases, with 5 bases of the junction left unmatched. The length of the CDR3 is 14 residues.

Only one count was recorded for this clonotype. The rearrangement uses TRBV29-1 and TRBJ2-1, with D maybe TRBD2 (6 bases). V lost 3 bases, J lost 3 bases, and 12 bases lay in between. This CDR3 spans 14 amino acids. CDR1 and CDR2 (germline): SQVTM, ANQGSEA. The CDR3 bases are TGCAGCGTTGAGCTTGGGACTGGCTACAATGAGCAGTTCTTC. This sequence encodes CSVELGTGYNEQFF.

This clonotype was counted many times. V and J are TRBV12-3 or TRBV12-4 and TRBJ2-2; D gene unclear. The CDR3 covers 11 residues. Between the trimmed V and J ends, which lost 3 bases and 4 bases, there was a span of 0 bases. CDR3: CASSFTGELFF. CDR3 nucleotides: TGTGCCAGCAGTTTCACCGGGGAGCTGTTTTTT.

This clonotype was observed many times. The rearrangement uses TRBV27 and TRBJ1-1, with a possible D match to TRBD1 (5 bases). Germline-derived CDR1 and CDR2 are MNHEY and SMNVEV (reference sequence). The CDR3 runs 13 residues. The V end was cut by 7 bases, the J end by 6 bases, with 15 bases between. The CDR3 loop reads CASTSGTRAEAFF. The CDR3 nucleotides are TGTGCCAGCACCTCCGGGACTCGGGCTGAAGCTTTCTTT.

This clonotype was observed many times. The rearrangement uses TRBV5-5 and TRBJ2-2, with unresolved D. Germline V gene sequence: CDR1 SGHKS, CDR2 YYEKEE (reference sequence). The CDR3 is 13 residues long. The germline V and J ends were trimmed by 5 bases and 8 bases, with 13 bases remaining between them. DNA for the CDR3: TGTGCCAGCAGTTATGACCTGGGGGGGGAGCTGTTTTTT. This encodes CASSYDLGGELFF.

A note on this clonotype: This clone may be a read error of a much larger clone one base away. The chain joins TRBV4-2 to TRBJ2-1, with D perhaps matching TRBD2 (6 bases). Trimming took off 3 bases at V and 12 bases at J, with 15 bases between the two ends. The CDR3 loop spans 13 amino acids. Looked up from germline, CDR1 is LGHNA and CDR2 is YNFKEQ. As DNA, the CDR3 is TGTGCCAGCAGCCAGTGGAGGGGTGATGGGCAGTTCTTC. The encoded protein is CASSQWRGDGQFF.

The chain joins TRBV4-3 to TRBJ2-7; 12 nucleotides agree with TRBD2. V lost 3 bases to trimming and J lost 1 base; unmatched junction nucleotides: 13. The CDR3 spans 19 residues. The germline V gene encodes CDR1 LGHNA and CDR2 YSLEER. The CDR3 reads CASSQDSTSGSPPSYEQYF. CDR3 bases: TGCGCCAGCAGCCAGGACTCGACTAGCGGGAGTCCGCCTTCCTACGAGCAGTACTTC.

The CDR3 is CASSCFRDYQETQYF. CDR3 in DNA: TGTGCCAGCAGCTGCTTCCGGGACTACCAAGAGACCCAGTACTTC. The chain is built from TRBV7-9 and TRBJ2-5; D perhaps matches TRBD2 (6 bases). This CDR3 region has 15 residues. V lost 4 bases and J 0 bases, leaving 12 bases between the germline ends. CDR1 and CDR2 from the germline V gene are SEHNR and FQNEAQ (reference sequence).

V gene TRBV2 combines with J gene TRBJ2-5, with 11 bases matching TRBD2. The germline gives CDR1 SNHLY, CDR2 FYNNEI. J gave up 4 bases and V 6 bases, and 16 bases lay outside the gene matches. This CDR3 spans 18 amino acids. For the CDR3, the DNA is TGTGCCAGCAGCGACGTAGCGGGGGGGCCGAGGGCTGGAGAGACCCAGTACTTC. This translates into CASSDVAGGPRAGETQYF.

This clonotype was observed at least ten times. V gene TRBV2 combines with J gene TRBJ2-2, with TRBD2 identical over 12 bases. Trimming removed 6 bases from V and 4 bases from J; junction bases left unmatched: 9. CDR1 SNHLY and CDR2 FYNNEI come from the germline V gene. The CDR3 sequence is 17 residues long. CDR3 protein: CASSTSGRSPATGELFF. CDR3 in DNA: TGTGCCAGCAGCACTAGCGGGAGGTCCCCTGCCACCGGGGAGCTGTTTTTT.

This clonotype was counted many times. V and J are TRBV7-3 and TRBJ2-3, with 10 bases fitting TRBD2. The junction had 10 bases not matched to a gene; V was cut back by 5 bases and J by 5 bases. In germline, CDR1 is SGHTA, CDR2 FQGTGA. The CDR3 is 16 residues long. The CDR3 coding sequence is TGTGCCAGCAGCCTGTCTCCAGCGGGAGGGGTAGATACGCAGTATTTT. Translated: CASSLSPAGGVDTQYF.

This clonotype was counted at least ten times. This sequence joins TRBV12-3 or TRBV12-4 and TRBJ2-5, with 10 bases fitting TRBD2. The CDR3 totals 17 residues. Trimming removed 6 bases from V and 2 bases from J; junction bases left unmatched: 12. CDR3 sequence: CASRSSGRRSGQETQYF. The CDR3 region has the DNA TGTGCCAGCAGATCTAGCGGGAGAAGGTCCGGGCAAGAGACCCAGTACTTC.

The sample holds many counts of this clonotype. The chain uses TRBV6-1 and TRBJ1-2; unclear D gene. The CDR3 is made up of 14 amino acids. Trimming pared 1 base from V and 0 bases from J, leaving 6 bases between. Germline V lookup: CDR1 MNHNS, CDR2 SASEGT. CDR3 in DNA: TGTGCCAGCAGTGAAGGCCTGGCTAACTATGGCTACACCTTC. It codes for CASSEGLANYGYTF.

This clonotype was recorded at least ten times. The chain combines TRBV20-1 with TRBJ2-7; 11 bases agree with TRBD2. From germline, CDR1 is DFQATT and CDR2 SNEGSKA (reference sequence). The V and J ends lost 6 bases and 0 bases, in that order; junction bases with no gene match: 4. The CDR3 covers 14 residues. The CDR3 is CSARLAGISYEQYF. Here the CDR3 DNA reads TGCAGTGCAAGACTAGCGGGAATCTCCTACGAGCAGTACTTC.

This clonotype was seen at least ten times. A much bigger clone sits one base away, suggesting this may be a read error. The CDR3 here is CASSPMGNEQFF. CDR3 DNA sequence: TGTGCCAGCAGCCCAATGGGGAATGAGCAGTTCTTC. The chain links TRBV7-9 to TRBJ2-1, with D uncertain. The V end was cut by 5 bases, the J end by 7 bases, with 9 bases between. CDR3 length: 12 residues. In germline, CDR1 is SEHNR, CDR2 FQNEAQ (reference sequence).

This clonotype appeared many times. The J gene is TRBJ1-2, the V gene TRBV10-3; D remains unclear. Germline CDR1 and CDR2: ENHRY and SYGVKD. The CDR3 extends over 13 amino acids. Trimming shortened V by 3 bases and J by 4 bases, and 9 bases separated the two germline ends. The CDR3 loop reads CAISDQKGYGYTF. CDR3 coding DNA: TGTGCCATCAGTGATCAGAAAGGCTATGGCTACACCTTC.

The sample holds a few counts of this clonotype. The chain couples TRBV16 to TRBJ1-5; 8 bases are shared with TRBD1. Germline CDR1 and CDR2: KGHSY and FQNENV. The CDR3 length is 21 residues. V lost 4 bases, J lost 0 bases, and 20 bases stayed unmatched. The CDR3 region is CASSRPSVWTGLTYSNQPQHF. The CDR3 DNA is TGTGCCAGCAGCCGGCCGTCGGTGTGGACAGGGCTTACTTATAGCAATCAGCCCCAGCATTTT.

The chain joins TRBV5-4 to TRBJ2-7, with D unresolved. The germline V gene encodes CDR1 SGHNT and CDR2 YYREEE (reference sequence). V was cut by 0 bases and J by 6 bases, with 10 bases left in between. This CDR3 has 13 amino acids. This CDR3 is CASSLALGPEQYF. In DNA form, the CDR3 reads TGTGCCAGCAGCTTGGCCCTAGGGCCCGAGCAGTACTTC. The variable domain in full, with the rest retrieved from reference TRBV5-4 and TRBJ2-7, is ETGVTQSPTHLIKTRGQQVTLRCSSQSGHNTVSWYQQALGQGPQFIFQYYREEENGRGNFPPRFSGLQFPNYSSELNVNALELDDSALYLCASSLALGPEQYFGPGTRLTVT.

This clonotype showed up many times. The chain is built from TRBV7-8 and TRBJ1-1; D is unclear. Trimming removed 2 bases at V and 10 bases at J, with 8 bases between. CDR1 SGHVS and CDR2 FQNEAQ come from the germline V gene. This CDR3 has 11 residues. The CDR3: CASSLLGIAFF. The CDR3 bases are TGTGCCAGCAGCTTATTGGGAATAGCTTTCTTT.

The table lists this clonotype with a few counts. The chain has TRBV7-9 and TRBJ2-3; 13 positions agree with TRBD2. This CDR3 spans 21 amino acids. Germline CDR1 reads SEHNR; CDR2 reads FQNEAQ (reference sequence). Germline trimming cut 0 bases from V and 5 bases from J; bases unmatched to any gene: 17. CDR3 in amino acids: CASSLAGQTSGRALMIDTQYF. DNA of the CDR3: TGTGCCAGCAGCTTAGCTGGGCAAACTAGCGGGAGGGCCCTGATGATAGATACGCAGTATTTT.

The chain links TRBV7-9 to TRBJ2-1; perhaps TRBD1 as D (6 bases). Trimming shortened V by 1 base and J by 7 bases, and 14 bases separated the two germline ends. Germline CDR1 reads SEHNR; CDR2 reads FQNEAQ (reference sequence). The CDR3 consists of 15 residues. CDR3 protein: CASSLGLGQRNEQFF. The CDR3 nucleotides read TGTGCCAGCAGCTTAGGTCTGGGACAAAGAAATGAGCAGTTCTTC.

In its sample, this clonotype was seen a few times. A much larger clone sits a single nucleotide away, making a read error possible. The J gene is TRBJ1-2, the V gene TRBV28; 7 nucleotides align to TRBD1. J lost 4 bases, V lost 6 bases, and 8 bases had no gene match. From germline, CDR1 is MDHEN and CDR2 SYDVKM. This CDR3 region has 14 residues. The CDR3 here is CASRAPGGGYGYTF. The CDR3 nucleotides are TGTGCCAGCAGAGCACCAGGGGGGGGCTATGGCTACACCTTC.

This clonotype was seen ten or more times. The chain couples TRBV30 to TRBJ2-1, with TRBD2 matching 7 bases. This CDR3 has 14 amino acids. CDR1 is GTSNPN and CDR2 is SVGIG in the germline V gene (reference sequence). The J segment lost 4 bases and the V segment lost 5 bases, leaving 8 bases of the junction unmatched. The CDR3 region has the DNA TGTGCCTGGCAGCCTCTAGCGGCTTACAATGAGCAGTTCTTC. Encoded protein: CAWQPLAAYNEQFF.

This clonotype was seen at least ten times. V is TRBV7-3 and J is TRBJ2-1; D might be TRBD2 (6 bases). The CDR3 totals 16 residues. CDR1 and CDR2 from the germline V gene are SGHTA and FQGTGA. V lost 1 base and J lost 3, with 13 bases in between. The CDR3 sequence: CASSLINSGYYNEQFF. DNA of the CDR3: TGTGCCAGCAGCTTAATAAACAGCGGGTACTACAATGAGCAGTTCTTC.

This clonotype was found a few times. The chain recombines TRBV5-8 with TRBJ2-5; the D is unclear. There are 13 residues in the CDR3. CDR1 is SGHTS, CDR2 YDEGEE, per germline. V dropped 0 bases and J dropped 7 bases, with 10 bases sitting between them. CDR3 residues: CASSLDAPGTQYF. In DNA form, the CDR3 reads TGTGCCAGCAGCTTGGATGCCCCGGGGACCCAGTACTTC.

For this clonotype: A read error is likely, as this CDR3 ends without the conserved phenylalanine or tryptophan. This chain links TRBV27 with TRBJ2-2; D uncertain. Trimming removed 4 bases from V and 4 bases from J, with 19 bases in between. The CDR3 extends over 17 amino acids. Germline CDR1 reads MNHEY; CDR2 reads SMNVEV (reference sequence). The CDR3 protein is CASSSLDGHHGTGELFL. DNA for the CDR3: TGTGCCAGCAGTTCACTCGACGGCCACCATGGCACCGGGGAGCTGTTTCTT.

At least ten counts were recorded for this clonotype. The V gene is TRBV12-3 or TRBV12-4, the J gene TRBJ2-2; D call uncertain. V lost 6 bases and J lost 2, with 4 bases in between. The CDR3 spans 12 residues. The CDR3 nucleotides are TGTGCCAGCAGATACAACACCGGGGAGCTGTTTTTT. This gives the protein CASRYNTGELFF.

This clonotype has at least ten counts. The chain links TRBV6-2 or TRBV6-3 to TRBJ2-1; TRBD2 matches at 14 bases. Germline V gives CDR1 MNHEY, CDR2 SVGEGT. The V segment lost 7 bases and the J segment 7 bases; nucleotides outside the gene matches: 15. CDR3 length: 18 residues. The CDR3 reads CASTAGTSGRPGRNEQFF. For the CDR3, the DNA is TGTGCCAGCACCGCGGGGACTAGCGGGAGACCGGGTAGGAATGAGCAGTTCTTC.

This clonotype has just a few counts. The chain employs TRBV29-1 and TRBJ2-7, with a possible D match to TRBD2 (5 bases). The CDR3 loop spans 13 amino acids. V shed 2 bases and J shed 0 bases, with 8 bases lying between them. Germline-derived CDR1 and CDR2 are SQVTM and ANQGSEA. DNA of the CDR3: TGCAGCGTTGAACGACGGGACTCCTACGAGCAGTACTTC. Amino acids: CSVERRDSYEQYF.

This clonotype was seen at least ten times. The genes are TRBV12-3 or TRBV12-4 and TRBJ1-1, with D unresolved. V was cut by 3 bases and J by 4 bases, with 9 bases left in between. The CDR3 covers 13 residues. CDR3 sequence (DNA): TGTGCCAGCAGTTTGCGGGAACGCACTGAAGCTTTCTTT. Amino acids: CASSLRERTEAFF.